The sequence of this T cell receptor (beta chain) was determined in a study of cytomegalovirus exposure and HLA in healthy donors (dated by TCRdb to 2016 to 2017). For the study in its entirety: An earlier analysis of approximately 640 of the donors reported 276 Gb of sequence data and 100 million to 130 million unique TCR beta sequences from some 180 million T cells. Approximately 310 gigabases of sequencing data and 70 million to 100 million unique TCR sequences were included in an early release covering about 700 HLA-typed donors. Among the approximately 430 genotyped donors, around 81% belonged to the genetic ancestry cluster associated with self-reported Caucasian donors. The study aimed to test whether cataloging public T cell receptors could reveal signatures of past pathogen exposure. The study used immunosequencing to profile the T cell repertoires of 600 to 850 subjects and linked those repertoires to cytomegalovirus serostatus. Besides the first cohort of 500 to 700 subjects, a separate validation cohort made up of 120 different subjects was used. To predict cytomegalovirus infection status, the study brought together high-throughput TCR immunosequencing, statistical association of individual TCRs with disease status, and machine learning. In a later analysis, previously published TCR beta repertoires from 666 donors were re-analyzed and high-resolution HLA genotyping was added so that TCR occurrence patterns could be studied. Rather than using new phenotypic data, the later analysis identified candidate immune exposures from TCR beta sequences and from how often those sequences occurred across donors. An earlier analysis of 587 of the donors used high-throughput TCR beta sequencing to judge whether each TCR beta V gene segment behaved as functional or pseudogenic. Donor age, sex, ethnicity and CMV serostatus were compiled together with the repertoire data. A later genetic analysis used genome-wide SNP genotypes for about 65% of the roughly 700 donors, treating that subset as a discovery cohort. Every discovery cohort repertoire had been produced on one sequencing platform. HLA typing included class I and class II loci at four-digit resolution. The number of typed donors differed by locus: about 629-640 for A, B, C, DRB1 and DQB1; roughly 510 for DQA1; 606 for DPA1; and 400 to 480 for DPB1. Five DR-DQ haplotypes were treated as single units for association and clustering because of strong linkage in the cohort. On average, around 240,000 unique TCR beta nucleotide sequences were sequenced per donor among roughly 430 genotyped donors of the cohort, with roughly 18% of those sequences being non-productive.

To prepare the library, the immunoSEQ multiplex PCR assay was applied. A mixture of 60 forward primers for TCR Vbeta segments and 13 reverse primers for TCR Jbeta segments was used in the multiplex PCR. The CDR3 region of rearranged TCR beta genes was amplified from genomic DNA with a multiplex PCR assay. On the Illumina HiSeq System, the amplified TCR beta libraries were sequenced as 87-base-pair reads. The authors processed their data as follows. A later analysis counted about 80 million unique TCR beta chains across the 650 to 700 repertoires, and around 9.9 million of these chains were shared by at least two donors. To remove PCR and sequencing errors, raw reads were error-corrected and collapsed into unique sequences using a nearest-neighbor algorithm that merged closely related sequences. V, D and J gene segments were assigned by aligning CDR3 sequences to IMGT reference sequences. For a sequence to be retained, a match of at least six nucleotides to both a V gene segment and a J gene segment was required. Rearrangements were called productive when the CDR3 lacked stop codons and stayed in frame with V and J; all others were non-productive. CDR3 was defined by IMGT convention, running from the second conserved V-encoded cysteine to the conserved J-encoded phenylalanine. The earlier analysis of around 640 of the donors excluded sequences that lacked an unambiguous match to a single V gene segment. In an earlier analysis of approximately 590 of the donors, V segments were called functional above 56.7% productive rearrangements and were called segregating when the between-donor standard deviation exceeded 5%. A statistical classification framework was built to diagnose cytomegalovirus status from the catalog of TCR beta chain sequences. V and J gene assignment, in a later analysis, came from comparing TCR nucleotide sequences with IMGT/GENE-DB human TR gene sequences. The TCRdist pipeline was used in a later analysis to assign CDR3 sequences and most-parsimonious VDJ recombination scenarios. In a later analysis, each TCR beta chain was defined by its CDR3 amino acid sequence together with its V-gene family, and reads lacking a unique V-gene family were excluded. As a way to deal with suspected cross-contamination and a sequencing artifact, a later analysis dropped roughly 620 nucleotide sequences that were highly shared and had low generation probability. In a later analysis, a clonal expansion index for each public chain was calculated from normalized within-repertoire ranks of inferred template counts. A later analysis computed generation probabilities with a VDJ recombination model fitted to out-of-frame rearrangements, and checked the results against IGoR. Hypergeometric tests were used in a later analysis to score TCR-TCR, TCR-HLA and TCR-CMV co-occurrence, with a repertoire-size bias correction applied to the TCR pairs. To estimate false discovery rates, a later analysis permuted the HLA or CMV assignments 20 times. A later analysis grouped co-occurring TCRs with DBSCAN, adding TCRdist sequence similarity when clustering within HLA-allele-positive subsets. For co-occurrence clustering, repertoires with fewer than 30,000 or more than 120,000 public chains were excluded, along with five or six repertoires with anomalous nucleotide sharing. Held by TCRdb, this immuneACCESS table contains in-frame sequences only and omits some clones. Under half of the omission traces to an unresolved V gene where checked; the cause of the rest is unknown. That table gives V, J and clone size, and the DNA gave D and trimming. Counted in this sample were a few hundred thousand clones; 92% of them appeared once. Clones ranked in the top ten supply about 1.5% of the sample.

As for this clone: There is no known antigen for this receptor. No base quality information exists; no much larger clone differs at one position.

The germline V gene (reference sequence) sets CDR1 to SGHAT and CDR2 to FQDESV. From cysteine to phenylalanine, the CDR3 is 17 amino acids long. Only CDR3 DNA is held: 51 bases, read in frame from base 1. Trimming takes 5 bases from V and 0 bases from J, and the germline ends sit 18 bases apart. Broader findings and caveats from the paper: Compared with equally common non-associated chains, HLA-associated TCR beta chains in a later analysis were more clonally expanded and had lower generation probabilities. A few of the identified cytomegalovirus-associated TCR beta chains were confirmed in vitro to be specific for cytomegalovirus antigens. A later analysis found that most CMV-associated TCR beta chains appeared HLA-restricted, with HLA associations seemingly driven largely by CMV exposure. The earlier analysis of 587 of the donors excluded roughly 16 rarely observed V segments, including chromosome 9 orphons, because counts were too low. In a later analysis, the rate of TCR association differed among HLA loci, with DRB1 alleles having the most associated TCRs and HLA-C alleles having the fewest. A cluster of highly shared sequence variants was judged likely to be a technical artifact of the sequencing pipeline. For the cohort, immune exposure information was limited to CMV serostatus. In a later analysis, several top co-occurrence clusters were reported to appear linked to parvovirus B19, influenza, CMV and Epstein-Barr virus. V-gene and J-gene trimming of TCR beta chains was associated with a missense DCLRE1C variant in a later genetic analysis, and the association was replicated in an independent cohort. Some IMGT-functional V segments, including TRBV6-2 and TRBV6-3, could not be told apart with the 87-base-pair reads, so those segments were excluded. Broadly in line with IMGT annotations, most TCR beta V segments showed up in productive rearrangements about 90% or about 30% of the time in an earlier analysis of around 600 of the donors. The authors suggested that the approach could potentially be extended to other disease states and immunological phenotypes. In the study, around 160 TCR beta chains were listed as associated with cytomegalovirus. Presence/absence analyses assumed roughly uniform sequencing depth across donors, an assumption that may not hold. Strong co-occurrence of HLA alleles, especially DR and DQ, made assigning TCR associations to individual alleles difficult. Only TCR beta chains were sequenced in this cohort, and the absence of alpha or paired-chain data limited detectable features. Correlated functional status among segregating V segments might reflect linkage disequilibrium, but an unknown experimental factor could not be ruled out. Because some donors lacked HLA typing at each locus, the association tests relied only on the typed subset. At a false discovery rate of 0.05, a later analysis linked some 17,000 TCR beta sequences to specific HLA alleles. A further reported finding was that TCR beta sequences accurately predicted the HLA-A and HLA-B alleles for most subjects in the first cohort. The classifier was reported to diagnose cytomegalovirus status with high specificity and sensitivity in both the original cohort and the validation cohort. In a later genetic analysis, fewer N-insertions in productive TCRs were reported among donors in an Asian-associated ancestry cluster than the approximately 670-donor mean. Most TCR sequences were seen in very few donors, while some public TCRs were found in many individuals.

The cohort was made up of 650 to 700 healthy bone marrow donors. All cohort members were sampled while nominally healthy, although unrecorded immune exposures were likely present. The donor tested CMV seronegative and was one of the 352 seronegative cohort members. A peripheral blood sample was provided by each donor, and peripheral blood mononuclear cells were used for TCR beta sequencing. The Qiagen DNeasy Blood Extraction Kit was used to extract genomic DNA from the blood cell samples. The receptor comes from a girl under 10 years old in good health and CMV-seronegative. Rearrangement joined TRBV11-1 to TRBJ2-3; the D segment could be TRBD1, given 6 matching bases. The sample taken for sequencing was PBMCs. This receptor carries the CDR3 CASSVLATGLSTDTQYF. The bases read TGTGCCAGCAGCGTTCTTGCGACAGGCCTTAGCACAGATACGCAGTATTTT. Beyond the CDR3, the reference TRBV11-1 and TRBJ2-3 genes provide the residues; the full variable domain reads: EAEVAQSPRYKITEKSQAVAFWCDPISGHATLYWYRQILGQGPELLVQFQDESVVDDSQLPKDRFSAERLKGVDSTLKIQPAELGDSAMYLCASSVLATGLSTDTQYFGPGTRLTVL.